What follows describes a single T cell receptor beta chain. What it binds is not known. The sample is drawn from a study of identical twins. MiXCR, applied by TCRdb to the 5' RACE reads, yields one record per CDR3 protein. The table has approximately 600,000 distinct CDR3 sequences, over 8.5% seen once. Trimming cost V 8 bases and J 0 bases; bases outside gene matches: 9. The CDR3 is 17 amino acids. Germline V CDR1 and CDR2: SGHTA, FQGNSA. General study results and limits: Model-predicted out-of-frame TCR alpha sharing fell below observed values in monozygotic twins. The degree of excess twin sharing was weaker in beta out-of-frame sequences.

This same sample was also taken into another study, of yellow fever vaccine responses in identical twins.

This clonotype was obtained from a woman aged 18-29 years in good health. The specimen sequenced was PBMCs. V and J are TRBV7-2 and TRBJ2-6, with TRBD1 matching over 8 bases. The CDR3 region has the DNA TGTGCCAGCGGTTCGACAGGGGCCGCCTCTGGGGCCAACGTCCTGACTTTC. Translated: CASGSTGAASGANVLTF.